This T cell receptor (beta chain) emerged from a study of shared clonotypes between healthy human individuals. Overall study context: Sampling drew on donors who were a couple of women and a few men aged 18 to 49. CD4 naive and memory got three plates each, CD8 naive two, CD8 memory one. Points from the study as a whole: The study found approximately 5% of naive CD4 clonotypes shared across a handful of donors. Sharing of clonotypes among donors was expected to vary with sequencing depth.

Concerning this clone itself: The antigen remains unidentified.

The ends were cut back, 0 bases at V and 2 bases at J, with 5 bases in the middle. Looked up from germline, CDR1 is SGHDT and CDR2 is YYEEEE. The CDR3 consists of 13 residues. The protocol was immunoSEQ multiplex PCR, while the TCRdb copy is restricted to in-frame clones and leaves out a portion. The sample shows approximately 100,000 clones, around 64% of them seen only once. The clonotype originates from a woman in her 30s in good health. This chain connects TRBV5-6 to TRBJ1-2; D is unresolved. The sequencing input was memory CD8+ T cells sorted from blood. Subset reported: CD45RO+ cells pooled with CCR7-negative TemRA cells. The CDR3 is CASSLGQNYGYTF. CDR3 sequence (DNA): TGTGCCAGCAGCTTGGGACAAAACTATGGCTACACCTTC.